This T cell receptor (beta chain) was found in a study of blood T cells in healthy people across ages. With 3 bases removed from V and 3 bases from J, the gap between germline ends came to 11 bases. The CDR3 runs 15 residues. This clonotype has just a few counts. Alongside a J-beta primer mix, a sample-barcoded 5' primer served in a second PCR lasting roughly 7 to 12 cycles. MiXCR, run by TCRdb on the 5' RACE reads, gives a single entry per CDR3 protein. The sample consists of over 700,000 distinct CDR3 sequences, roughly 53% of them appearing once. Donation came from healthy Caucasian individuals in Russia who were aged roughly 6 to 95. The sample, around 9.9 milliliters of peripheral blood, was drawn from each donor.

This chain joins TRBV12-3 or TRBV12-4 and TRBJ2-2; the D gene could be TRBD1 or TRBD2 (5 bases each). The receptor's source is a man older than 75 in good health. Sample: blood. This CDR3 is CASSFVRGDTGELFF. The CDR3 DNA reads TGTGCCAGCAGTTTCGTTCGAGGGGACACCGGGGAGCTGTTTTTT.